This TCR beta chain was identified in a study of shared clonotypes between healthy human individuals. Concerning this clone itself: Its cognate antigen is unknown.

Overall study findings and caveats: The study sampled only blood, and tissue repertoires likely differ. Rarefaction exposed incomplete sorted-subset sequencing despite large depth.

Running of the assay took place at deep level. The table came from immunoSEQ multiplex PCR; TCRdb's copy has only in-frame clones and leaves some out. The data contain about a million clones, 76% of them singletons. Sequencing was done on a sample of memory CD4+ T cells sorted from blood. The subset: CD45RA-negative fraction. This clonotype was sampled from a young man in good health.

The CDR3 nucleotides read TGTGCCAGCAGCCCAGAGGGGACAGGTTTCTATGGCTACACCTTC. This sequence encodes CASSPEGTGFYGYTF. This rearrangement joins TRBV7-2 to TRBJ1-2; TRBD1 agrees at 8 bases. The CDR3 runs to 15 residues. The germline gives CDR1 SGHTA, CDR2 FQGNSA. The V gene end was trimmed by 5 bases and the J gene end by 4 bases; junction bases not matched to a gene: 9.